Listed below are T cell receptor beta chains from one sample, sequenced in a study of regulatory T cells in long-lasting Graves disease. Each CDR3 protein gets one entry after TCRdb re-called the multiplex PCR reads with MiXCR. This sample has about 460,000 distinct CDR3 sequences, with under 25% found just once. The input for sequencing was peripheral blood mononuclear cells (PBMCs), taken when the disease was refractory, from a patient treated with antithyroid drugs. All receptors derive from a female donor with Graves disease. Both conserved end residues are part of each CDR3. Fields, in order: J gene, D gene, V gene, clone size, CDR3 protein, CDR3 DNA. The D gene is left open where the match is weak. Expanded clones are given a class, and other clones once, few, many or no size at all.

j_call: TRBJ2-2
d_call: TRBD2
v_call: TRBV7-3
clone_size: few
cdr3_aa: CASSLIGGSAGELFF
cdr3_nt: TGTGCCAGCAGCTTAATTGGCGGGAGCGCCGGGGAGCTGTTTTTT

j_call: TRBJ2-2
d_call: -
v_call: TRBV5-1
clone_size: -
cdr3_aa: CASSLGQRSHKFNTGELFF
cdr3_nt: TGCGCCAGCAGCTTAGGACAGAGGAGTCACAAATTTAACACCGGGGAGCTGTTTTTT

j_call: TRBJ2-2
d_call: TRBD2
v_call: TRBV2
clone_size: many
cdr3_aa: CASRDLAGTGELFF
cdr3_nt: TGTGCCAGCAGAGATCTAGCGGGCACCGGGGAGCTGTTTTTT

j_call: TRBJ2-7
d_call: -
v_call: TRBV7-9
clone_size: -
cdr3_aa: CASSLGWPGGVGQYF
cdr3_nt: TGTGCCAGCAGCTTAGGGTGGCCTGGTGGTGTTGGGCAGTACTTC

j_call: TRBJ1-1
d_call: -
v_call: TRBV28
clone_size: many
cdr3_aa: CASSPPRQINTEAFF
cdr3_nt: TGTGCCAGCAGCCCTCCTCGACAGATAAACACTGAAGCTTTCTTT

j_call: TRBJ2-7
d_call: TRBD2
v_call: TRBV28
clone_size: many
cdr3_aa: CASSSDPGSGVNSYEQYF
cdr3_nt: TGTGCCAGCAGTTCCGATCCGGGAAGCGGGGTTAACTCCTACGAGCAGTACTTC

j_call: TRBJ1-5
d_call: TRBD1
v_call: TRBV6-2/TRBV6-3
clone_size: once
cdr3_aa: CASSYWAAQGAQHF
cdr3_nt: TGTGCCAGCAGTTACTGGGCAGCCCAGGGGGCCCAGCATTTT

j_call: TRBJ2-7
d_call: -
v_call: TRBV28
clone_size: many
cdr3_aa: CASSLLALTPYEQYF
cdr3_nt: TGTGCCAGCAGCCTATTGGCCCTAACCCCCTACGAGCAGTACTTC

j_call: TRBJ2-7
d_call: -
v_call: TRBV11-2
clone_size: many
cdr3_aa: CASSFRQAQGQYF
cdr3_nt: TGTGCCAGCAGCTTCCGACAGGCACAAGGGCAGTACTTC

j_call: TRBJ1-2
d_call: TRBD1
v_call: TRBV10-3
clone_size: many
cdr3_aa: CAIGTGQGYGYTF
cdr3_nt: TGTGCCATCGGAACCGGACAGGGCTATGGCTACACCTTC

j_call: TRBJ1-5
d_call: TRBD1
v_call: TRBV5-1
clone_size: -
cdr3_aa: CASTSTGGGQPQHF
cdr3_nt: TGCGCCAGCACGTCAACAGGGGGTGGTCAGCCCCAGCATTTT

j_call: TRBJ1-2
d_call: TRBD1
v_call: TRBV30
clone_size: -
cdr3_aa: CAWSRDRDYGYTF
cdr3_nt: TGTGCCTGGAGCCGGGACAGGGATTATGGCTACACCTTC

j_call: TRBJ1-3
d_call: -
v_call: TRBV5-1
clone_size: once
cdr3_aa: CASSLSDDAGNTIYF
cdr3_nt: TGCGCCAGCAGCTTGTCGGACGACGCTGGAAACACCATATATTTT

j_call: TRBJ2-2
d_call: TRBD2
v_call: TRBV7-8
clone_size: many
cdr3_aa: CASSLRRLAVNTGELFF
cdr3_nt: TGTGCCAGCAGCTTACGGAGGCTAGCGGTTAACACCGGGGAGCTGTTTTTT

j_call: TRBJ2-6
d_call: -
v_call: TRBV28
clone_size: many
cdr3_aa: CASGTTGANVLTF
cdr3_nt: TGTGCCAGCGGGACAACAGGGGCCAACGTCCTGACTTTC

j_call: TRBJ1-1
d_call: -
v_call: TRBV6-1
clone_size: many
cdr3_aa: CASIAGDTEAFF
cdr3_nt: TGTGCCAGCATCGCTGGGGACACTGAAGCTTTCTTT

j_call: TRBJ1-6
d_call: -
v_call: TRBV24-1
clone_size: few
cdr3_aa: CATSDLDGHLHF
cdr3_nt: TGTGCCACCAGTGATTTAGACGGACACCTCCACTTT

j_call: TRBJ1-4
d_call: -
v_call: TRBV29-1
clone_size: many
cdr3_aa: CSVESPLREKLFF
cdr3_nt: TGCAGCGTTGAAAGCCCACTGCGGGAAAAACTGTTTTTT

j_call: TRBJ1-2
d_call: -
v_call: TRBV30
clone_size: -
cdr3_aa: CAWSPTVWGDENYGYTF
cdr3_nt: TGTGCCTGGAGTCCGACGGTCTGGGGGGATGAGAACTATGGCTACACCTTC

j_call: TRBJ2-5
d_call: TRBD2
v_call: TRBV6-2/TRBV6-3
clone_size: -
cdr3_aa: CASRLTSGEETQYF
cdr3_nt: TGTGCCAGCAGACTAACTAGCGGGGAAGAGACCCAGTACTTC

j_call: TRBJ1-5
d_call: -
v_call: TRBV30
clone_size: many
cdr3_aa: CAWSRGRYQPQHF
cdr3_nt: TGTGCCTGGAGCCGGGGGCGGTATCAGCCCCAGCATTTT

j_call: TRBJ1-4
d_call: -
v_call: TRBV27
clone_size: many
cdr3_aa: CASSSKGLTNEKLFF
cdr3_nt: TGTGCCAGCAGTTCAAAAGGGTTAACTAATGAAAAACTGTTTTTT

j_call: TRBJ1-1
d_call: TRBD1
v_call: TRBV7-2
clone_size: many
cdr3_aa: CASSYRGDTEAFF
cdr3_nt: TGTGCCAGCAGCTACAGGGGCGACACTGAAGCTTTCTTT

j_call: TRBJ2-2
d_call: -
v_call: TRBV10-3
clone_size: -
cdr3_aa: CAISEPGGGPSTGELFF
cdr3_nt: TGTGCCATCAGTGAGCCCGGGGGTGGTCCAAGCACCGGGGAGCTGTTTTTT

j_call: TRBJ1-2
d_call: -
v_call: TRBV7-2
clone_size: -
cdr3_aa: CASSLAGTATYGYTF
cdr3_nt: TGTGCCAGCAGCTTAGCCGGGACCGCAACTTATGGCTACACCTTC

j_call: TRBJ1-1
d_call: -
v_call: TRBV20-1
clone_size: few
cdr3_aa: CSAPKQRVGGAFF
cdr3_nt: TGCAGTGCTCCTAAACAGCGGGTGGGGGGGGCTTTCTTT

j_call: TRBJ1-3
d_call: TRBD1
v_call: TRBV30
clone_size: -
cdr3_aa: CACLQGSGNTIYF
cdr3_nt: TGTGCCTGTTTACAGGGGTCTGGAAACACCATATATTTT

j_call: TRBJ2-1
d_call: -
v_call: TRBV6-1
clone_size: -
cdr3_aa: CASSESGRRHNEQLF
cdr3_nt: TGTGCCAGCAGTGAAAGTGGGCGTCGGCACAATGAGCAGCTCTTC

j_call: TRBJ2-7
d_call: TRBD2
v_call: TRBV19
clone_size: few
cdr3_aa: CASASGGAYEQYF
cdr3_nt: TGTGCCAGTGCTAGCGGGGGGGCCTACGAGCAGTACTTC

j_call: TRBJ1-1
d_call: -
v_call: TRBV5-6
clone_size: -
cdr3_aa: CASSLATAANTEAFF
cdr3_nt: TGTGCCAGCAGCTTGGCTACGGCGGCTAACACTGAAGCTTTCTTT

j_call: TRBJ1-1
d_call: TRBD1
v_call: TRBV16
clone_size: -
cdr3_aa: CASSLGQALKEAFF
cdr3_nt: TGTGCCAGCAGCTTGGGACAGGCTTTGAAGGAAGCTTTCTTT

j_call: TRBJ1-6
d_call: -
v_call: TRBV2
clone_size: many
cdr3_aa: CATKSSYNSPLHF
cdr3_nt: TGTGCCACCAAGAGCTCCTATAATTCACCCCTCCACTTT

j_call: TRBJ1-1
d_call: -
v_call: TRBV18
clone_size: -
cdr3_aa: CASSPGFPDNTEAFF
cdr3_nt: TGTGCCAGCTCACCAGGTTTCCCCGATAACACTGAAGCTTTCTTT

j_call: TRBJ2-7
d_call: -
v_call: TRBV9
clone_size: few
cdr3_aa: CASSPPWGESPTYEQYF
cdr3_nt: TGTGCCAGCAGCCCTCCCTGGGGGGAATCACCGACCTACGAGCAGTACTTC

j_call: TRBJ2-7
d_call: -
v_call: TRBV2
clone_size: many
cdr3_aa: CASRARDGRKQYF
cdr3_nt: TGTGCCAGCAGGGCCCGGGACGGGCGCAAGCAGTACTTC

j_call: TRBJ2-5
d_call: -
v_call: TRBV7-2
clone_size: many
cdr3_aa: CASSSVRVTTQETQYF
cdr3_nt: TGTGCCAGCAGCTCAGTACGGGTTACAACTCAAGAGACCCAGTACTTC

j_call: TRBJ1-4
d_call: TRBD1
v_call: TRBV12-3/TRBV12-4
clone_size: many
cdr3_aa: CASSPSGTANEKLFF
cdr3_nt: TGTGCCAGCAGTCCTTCCGGGACAGCGAATGAAAAACTGTTTTTT

j_call: TRBJ2-7
d_call: TRBD1
v_call: TRBV30
clone_size: many
cdr3_aa: CAWTTGTYEQYF
cdr3_nt: TGTGCCTGGACGACAGGGACCTACGAGCAGTACTTC

j_call: TRBJ1-6
d_call: TRBD1
v_call: TRBV7-2
clone_size: few
cdr3_aa: CASSPGQAGNNSPLHF
cdr3_nt: TGTGCCAGCAGCCCAGGACAGGCGGGAAACAATTCACCCCTCCACTTT

j_call: TRBJ1-2
d_call: TRBD1
v_call: TRBV29-1
clone_size: many
cdr3_aa: CSVSDRGNFGYTF
cdr3_nt: TGCAGCGTTTCGGACAGGGGTAACTTCGGCTACACCTTC

j_call: TRBJ1-2
d_call: -
v_call: TRBV14
clone_size: -
cdr3_aa: CASSQDPGTNYGYTF
cdr3_nt: TGTGCCAGCAGCCAAGATCCCGGGACTAACTATGGCTACACCTTC